The following is a T cell receptor beta chain sequence with its context. This clonotype was picked up many times. Its antigen is still unknown. No much larger clonotype is one base removed from it; base qualities were not supplied. Receptor amplification or capture employed 5' RACE. The sample was run on an Illumina HiSeq 2000. Template switching added a universal primer binding site, and the final cDNA carried a unique molecular identifier that allowed TCR cDNA molecules to be counted accurately. Specific primers in the conserved constant-segment region were used to synthesize first-strand cDNA for the TCR alpha and beta chains. To control for contamination, every cDNA library carried two barcodes: a SMART-Mk sample barcode plus Illumina barcodes. TruSeq adapter sequences along with Illumina sample barcodes were introduced in two successive PCR steps. The TCR alpha and beta cDNA libraries were sequenced on the Illumina HiSeq platform using custom primers. Under the source paper's analysis protocol: Unique molecular identifiers were extracted from raw reads with MiGEC, and CDR3 positions were determined with MiXCR. For each individual, recombination models were inferred using an EM algorithm with the repgenHMM and IGoR tools. The analysis of shared clonotypes was done with the tcR package in R, with sharing normalized by the product of cloneset sizes. To study raw recombination without the effects of thymic and clonal selection, out-of-frame nonproductive sequences were analyzed. The public reads were reprocessed in TCRdb via fastp at Q25 and MiXCR, keeping in-frame beta chains. Entries are consolidated by CDR3 protein sequence, retaining the most common genes and DNA. What appears here as the V and J calls and clone size reflects TCRdb's work, not the paper's. The sample contains around 550,000 distinct CDR3 sequences, approximately 14% of them found a single time. The top ten clonotypes cover less than 0.5% of the sample.

The CDR3 runs 14 amino acids, cysteine and phenylalanine included. The kept DNA is CDR3 alone, 42 bases in frame from the first base. V is clipped by 5 bases and J by 1 base, and the sequence between their germline boundaries is 11 bases long. The data were obtained in a study of identical twins (dated by TCRdb to 2016 to 2017). About the study as a whole: To test whether fetal clonotypes persist, the study used deep sequencing on TCR alpha and beta repertoires from monozygotic twins, unrelated adults of various ages, and cord blood. To rule out contamination, replicate twin experiments were performed at different times with different library preparation protocols.

Every donor was a healthy Caucasian. The twin cohort consisted of three pairs of female monozygotic twins, all aged roughly 18 to 30 years. CD4+ and CD8+ T cell populations were isolated with positive isolation kits from Invitrogen. The research as a whole found: Compared with coincidental sharing between unrelated individuals, out-of-frame TCR alpha sequences shared between twins had an excess of sequences with low generation probability. Invariant T cells such as MAIT and iNKT could partly confound zero-insertion analyses, though diverse VJ usage argued against this for most clonotypes. The excess sharing between twins in beta out-of-frame sequences was weaker because fewer shared sequences reduced the signal-to-noise ratio. Out-of-frame TCR alpha sharing in monozygotic twins was systematically underestimated by recombination models, whereas sharing between unrelated individuals was in agreement with the recombination models. Fewer insertions were carried by abundant cord blood beta clonotypes, a similar but weaker trend appeared in young adult naive repertoires, and no such trend appeared in memory repertoires. Because the same donors could not be followed over many years, the conclusions depended on cross-sectional statistical analysis.

This sample was also put to use in a study of yellow fever vaccine responses in identical twins. As noted in the second study: According to the authors, the vaccine-induced T cell response in identical twins seemed to be partly convergent and partly specific to each individual. The study precisely tracked vaccine-responding T cell clones in identical twins.

This chain joins TRBV12-3 or TRBV12-4 to TRBJ1-1, with the D gene uncertain. Sequencing was done on a sample of CD4+ T cells sorted from blood. The receptor comes from a woman aged 18 to 35 in good health. The CDR3: CASSPSGPNTEAFF. The DNA is TGTGCCAGCAGTCCCTCCGGGCCGAACACTGAAGCTTTCTTT.